This is a list of T cell receptor beta chains from one sample in a study of blood T cell repertoires in COVID-19. Data came from immunoSEQ multiplex PCR; TCRdb stores just in-frame clones and leaves some out. The sample includes 55,000 to 80,000 clones, 80% to 90% of them seen just once. Sample: peripheral blood. These receptors came from a man aged 50-60 years with acute or convalescent COVID-19. The CDR3 runs from the conserved cysteine through the conserved F or W. D genes are given only for firm matches. Clone sizes are given selectively: once, few, many, or a class where the clone is expanded.

>13|TRBV24-1|-|-|TRBJ2-1
CATRGQGFNEQFF
TGTGCCACCAGGGGCCAGGGGTTCAATGAGCAGTTCTTC
>16|TRBV18|-|-|TRBJ1-1
CASSSRAGDENTEAFF
TGTGCCAGCTCATCCCGCGCGGGGGACGAGAACACTGAAGCTTTCTTT
>14|TRBV5-1|TRBD1|-|TRBJ1-1
CASSWTGGNTEAFF
TGCGCCAGCAGCTGGACAGGGGGGAACACTGAAGCTTTCTTT
>18|TRBV18|TRBD2|-|TRBJ2-5
CASSPGLAGVYSQETQYF
TGTGCCAGCTCACCCGGACTAGCGGGAGTTTATTCCCAAGAGACCCAGTACTTC
>16|TRBV28|TRBD2|-|TRBJ2-4
CASTSSGSGAKNIQYF
TGTGCCAGCACTTCCAGCGGGAGCGGGGCCAAAAACATTCAGTACTTC
>17|TRBV12-5|TRBD2|-|TRBJ2-3
CASTDSGTSGITDTQYF
TGTGCTAGTACCGACTCCGGGACTAGCGGGATAACAGATACGCAGTATTTT
>12|TRBV27|TRBD1|-|TRBJ2-1
CASSDLTGIGFF
TGTGCCAGCAGCGACCTGACAGGGATCGGGTTCTTC
>14|TRBV4-3|TRBD1|-|TRBJ1-4
CASSHPLDRDKLFF
TGCGCCAGCAGCCACCCCCTGGACAGGGATAAACTGTTTTTT
>13|TRBV5-1|-|few|TRBJ1-1
CASSLDTSGEAFF
TGCGCCAGCAGCTTAGATACATCTGGTGAAGCTTTCTTT
>17|TRBV4-2|-|-|TRBJ2-1
CASSQGQAEPVPNEQFF
TGTGCCAGCAGCCAAGGACAAGCGGAGCCTGTCCCCAATGAGCAGTTCTTC
>14|TRBV7-3|-|-|TRBJ2-3
CASSPGQSTDTQYF
TGTGCCAGCAGCCCCGGACAGAGCACAGATACGCAGTATTTT
>17|TRBV7-3|-|-|TRBJ2-2
CASSLSFQGLGTGELFF
TGTGCCAGCAGCTTAAGTTTCCAGGGCTTGGGCACCGGGGAGCTGTTTTTT
>14|TRBV19|-|-|TRBJ1-6
CASSIKTGGSPLHF
TGTGCCAGTAGTATTAAGACAGGCGGGTCACCCCTCCACTTT
>16|TRBV30|-|few|TRBJ1-1
CAWRPWGPSMNTEAFF
TGTGCCTGGAGGCCGTGGGGGCCGAGCATGAACACTGAAGCTTTCTTT
>13|TRBV2|-|-|TRBJ1-2
CASSEQANYGYTF
TGTGCCAGCAGTGAACAGGCTAACTATGGCTACACCTTC
>16|TRBV5-3|TRBD2|-|TRBJ2-3
CARSFTSGTGTDTQYF
TGTGCCAGAAGCTTCACTAGCGGGACGGGCACAGATACGCAGTATTTT
>14|TRBV7-9|-|once|TRBJ2-4
CASSLDRSQNIQYF
TGTGCCAGCAGCTTAGACAGGTCCCAAAACATTCAGTACTTC